This TCR beta chain was retrieved from a study of blood T cell repertoires in COVID-19 (dated by TCRdb to 2020 to 2022). For context, the study as a whole: Samples covering the acute and convalescent phases of COVID-19 were provided by collaborators in the United States, Italy and Spain. The prospective study material was composed of cDNA or gDNA derived from T cells, B-cell-depleted T cells, or PBMCs. The dataset comprised deeply sampled blood TCRbeta repertoires from subjects exposed to, actively infected with, or recovered from COVID-19. The repertoires were made available in a free public database intended to serve as a resource for research on the immune response to SARS-CoV-2. Samples were obtained from the ongoing ImmuneRACE study (first 160 participants) and from 1,254 subjects provided by 6 global collaborators. Sample metadata almost always included a de-identified subject ID, COVID-19 status, age in years and sex. Where available, HLA class I and class II types were taken from metadata supplied by the sample provider and were not determined by assay-based typing. Here is what the overall study found, with its caveats: How much clinical and demographic metadata was included differed by source and by participant, and the metadata was provided uncurated.

One collaborating source in Seattle enrolled patients while the patients were actively infected and followed the patients over time throughout the course of disease. Whole blood was collected in K2EDTA tubes by collaborating institutions according to the institutions' own protocols. Collaborator samples were shipped for TCRbeta analysis as frozen whole blood, isolated PBMCs, or DNA extracted from either sample type. TCRbeta CDR3 regions were amplified from genomic DNA using the immunoSEQ Assay, a bias-controlled multiplex PCR. From the authors' description of their analysis: Nucleated cell counts per sample were estimated from amplification of reference gene primers within the assay. To quantify the absolute abundance of each unique TCRbeta CDR3 rearrangement, sequence reads were collapsed and filtered. For each sample, productive Simpson clonality was calculated as the square root of Simpson's diversity index over productive rearrangements. Held by TCRdb, this immuneACCESS table contains in-frame sequences only and omits some clones. Under half of the omission traces to an unresolved V gene where checked; the cause of the rest is unknown. V and J calls plus clone size are reproduced from that table; the DNA served to infer D and trimming. The sample table records just over 150,000 clones; approximately 82% of these occur just once. The ten largest account for roughly 6.4% of the sample.

Per the germline V gene (reference sequence), MNHNY is the CDR1 and SVGAGI is the CDR2. Measured from the cysteine to the phenylalanine, the CDR3 is 17 residues long. The retained sequence is limited to the CDR3, 51 bases, with the frame set at the first base. Between the V and J ends, shortened by 5 bases and 5 bases respectively, the junction contains 21 bases. A note on this clone: The specificity of this receptor is unknown. No base qualities exist here, and no much larger clone lies one base off it.

The clonotype was recovered from a woman between 35 and 50 years old with COVID-19, enrolled during active disease. Sequencing input: peripheral blood. Recombination joined TRBV6-6 with TRBJ2-2; possibly the D gene is TRBD1, per 6 matching bases. The DNA is as follows: TGTGCCAGCAGTCACCAAACAGGGAGTTTTGTTACCGGGGAGCTGTTTTTT. This gives the protein CASSHQTGSFVTGELFF.